This TCR beta chain was observed in a study of PD-1 blockade in classical Hodgkin lymphoma. As to this clone: What it recognizes is unknown.

Produced via immunoSEQ multiplex PCR; TCRdb's table is partial and in-frame only. The data contain roughly 30,000 clones, roughly 80% of them singletons. Time point defined: cycle 4 day 1 (C4D1), after about 6 weeks of nivolumab. There was relapse after autologous stem cell transplantation in every patient, and there was variation in brentuximab vedotin exposure. Purified CD4+ T cells were obtained from thawed PBMCs through magnetic negative selection. Complete response, partial response or progressive disease constituted the best response categories observed. Study-wide points: Before treatment, TCR diversity in newly diagnosed patients was reportedly lower than in healthy donors. Complete responders matched newly diagnosed patients in baseline diversity.

This receptor was identified in a human donor with classical Hodgkin lymphoma. The input for sequencing was CD4+ T cells from blood, taken before the fourth cycle of nivolumab.

The CDR3 loop is CASSLTTKETQYF. CDR3 nucleotide sequence: TGCGCCAGCAGCTTGACCACCAAAGAGACCCAGTACTTC. The J gene is TRBJ2-5, the V gene TRBV5-1; D ambiguous. CDR1 and CDR2 (germline): SGHRS, YFSETQ. V was shortened by 1 base and J by 3 bases, with 7 bases between the two germline ends. The CDR3 has 13 amino acids.